These 4 T cell receptor beta chains originate from one sample sequenced in a study of T cells in Graves' hyperthyroidism and ophthalmopathy. The investigators amplified TCR beta CDR3 regions from RNA transcripts. HTBI primers were employed in a first-round RT-PCR of the TCR CDR3. TCRdb itself ran the multiplex PCR reads through MiXCR, one entry per CDR3 protein. In the table there are 400,000 to 500,000 distinct CDR3 sequences, roughly 15% of which are singletons. Material: blood. The receptors were sampled from a man aged 18 to 30 with Graves' ophthalmopathy.

This clonotype was detected a few times. Germline is not matched at one junction end, which may reflect a read error. The chain combines TRBV30 with TRBJ1-4, with TRBD1 as a possible D gene (5 bases). In germline, CDR1 is GTSNPN, CDR2 SVGIG (reference sequence). The CDR3 totals 14 residues. The CDR3 loop is CTWDLQDTNEKLFF. The CDR3 region has the DNA TGTACCTGGGACTTACAGGACACTAATGAAAAACTGTTTTTT.

This clonotype showed up just a few times. The gene calls are TRBV12-3 or TRBV12-4 and TRBJ2-3; 12 nucleotides align to TRBD2. Trimming cost V 4 bases and J 2 bases; bases outside gene matches: 7. The CDR3 runs 17 residues. CDR3 region: CASSSPGLAGLTDTQYF. The CDR3 DNA reads as TGTGCCAGCAGTTCCCCGGGACTAGCGGGTCTCACAGATACGCAGTATTTT.

This clonotype was counted many times. The gene calls are TRBV3-1 and TRBJ1-5; no clear D. Germline V gives CDR1 LGHDT, CDR2 YNNKEL (reference sequence). Trimming pared 1 base from V and 5 bases from J, leaving 9 bases between. The CDR3 totals 14 residues. CDR3 bases: TGTGCCAGCAGCCAAGGGGAGCCTTATCAGCCCCAGCATTTT. It is translated as CASSQGEPYQPQHF.

This clonotype was found many times. This rearrangement joins TRBV6-1 to TRBJ2-5; TRBD2 agrees at 12 bases. CDR1 and CDR2 from the germline V gene are MNHNS and SASEGT. The V segment lost 2 bases and the J segment 4 bases; nucleotides outside the gene matches: 8. The CDR3 sequence is 17 residues long. In DNA form, the CDR3 reads TGTGCCAGCAGTGAAAATCTAGCGGGAGGGCCAAGAGAGACCCAGTACTTC. Translated: CASSENLAGGPRETQYF.